The clone carrying this T cell receptor beta chain was seen repeatedly, ten times or more. Its antigen is currently unknown. This sample is drawn from a study of T cells in Graves' hyperthyroidism and ophthalmopathy. In germline, CDR1 is SGHTA, CDR2 FQGNSA. Trimming at V came to 2 bases and at J to 6 bases, leaving 5 bases not matched to a gene. The CDR3 length is 15 residues. Study-wide findings and caveats: Median prediction lead before ophthalmopathy onset was roughly 6 months with the model.

Active moderate-to-severe ophthalmopathy, Clinical Activity Score at least 3, NOSPECS at least 4, under 3 months' duration. Patients showing uncontrolled infection, other autoimmune disease, pregnancy or lactation were ineligible. It was RNA transcripts that yielded the amplified TCR beta CDR3 regions. Primed by the HTBI set, a first-round RT-PCR was run on the TCR CDR3. A single record per CDR3 protein comes from TCRdb applying MiXCR to the multiplex PCR reads. Altogether about 600,000 distinct CDR3 sequences are present, more than 15% being singletons, with the ten largest covering roughly 3.4%. This sequence was found in a woman in her 40s with Graves' ophthalmopathy. The material sequenced was blood. V and J are TRBV7-2 and TRBJ2-3; 10 bases are a match to TRBD2. CDR3: CASSLRRAGGDTQYF. Written as DNA, the CDR3 is TGTGCCAGCAGCTTAAGGAGAGCGGGGGGGGATACGCAGTATTTT.